Below are 10 T cell receptor beta chains sequenced from a single sample in a study of Ad26.COV2.S vaccination and SARS-CoV-2 variants. Treatment: some 20 received Ad26.COV2.S at low or high dose, single or two shots; five or six received placebo; per-sample allocation not given. Specimens were obtained on day 63 following the first vaccine or placebo injection. The protocol was immunoSEQ multiplex PCR, while the TCRdb copy is restricted to in-frame clones and leaves out a portion. The sample carries some 340,000 clones, around 85% recorded once. Sequencing used peripheral blood, obtained in a trial of Ad26.COV2.S vaccine versus placebo. The receptors come from a person aged 18-65 years who received the Ad26.COV2.S COVID-19 vaccine or a placebo.

The V and J genes are TRBV28 and TRBJ2-1; 9 bases agree with TRBD1. Germline values: CDR1 MDHEN, CDR2 SYDVKM. V was clipped by 3 bases and J by 5 bases; unmatched bases: 8. The CDR3 is 16 amino acids. The DNA for the CDR3 is TGTGCCAGCAGTTTTTCCGGGACAGGGATGAACAATGAGCAGTTCTTC. Translating gives CASSFSGTGMNNEQFF. The whole variable domain, filled in from reference TRBV28 and TRBJ2-1, reads DVKVTQSSRYLVKRTGEKVFLECVQDMDHENMFWYRQDPGLGLRLIYFSYDVKMKEKGDIPEGYSVSREKKERFSLILESASTNQTSMYLCASSFSGTGMNNEQFFGPGTRLTVL.

The V gene is TRBV27, the J gene TRBJ2-4, with D tentatively TRBD1 or TRBD2 (5 bases each). The CDR3 runs 14 residues. V lost 1 base to trimming and J lost 9 bases, with 13 bases between them. Germline V gene lookup returns CDR1 MNHEY and CDR2 SMNVEV (reference sequence). The CDR3 nucleotides read TGTGCCAGCAGTTTATGGGGGACCCCCGCCATTCAGTACTTC. It codes for CASSLWGTPAIQYF.

This clone was observed once. The chain uses TRBV6-5 and TRBJ2-1; TRBD1 aligns across 10 bases. The CDR3 totals 15 residues. CDR1 and CDR2 (germline): MNHEY, SVGAGI. The V gene end was trimmed by 0 bases and the J gene end by 9 bases; junction bases not matched to a gene: 5. DNA for the CDR3: TGTGCCAGCAGTTACTCGCAGACAGGGGGCGTTGAGCAGTTCTTC. Translating it yields CASSYSQTGGVEQFF.

This rearrangement joins TRBV2 to TRBJ1-2, with D perhaps matching TRBD1 (6 bases). CDR1 is SNHLY, CDR2 FYNNEI, per germline. Trimming stripped 4 bases from V and 3 bases from J, with 12 bases between. CDR3 length equals 14 residues. CDR3 coding DNA: TGTGCCAGCAGTGCTACAGGGCTCGACTATGGCTACACCTTC. The encoded protein is CASSATGLDYGYTF. The full variable domain, rest sourced from reference TRBV2 and TRBJ1-2, is EPEVTQTPSHQVTQMGQEVILRCVPISNHLYFYWYRQILGQKVEFLVSFYNNEISEKSEIFDDQFSVERPDGSNFTLKIRSTKLEDSAMYFCASSATGLDYGYTFGSGTRLTVV.

This clone showed up many times. The rearrangement uses TRBV4-1 and TRBJ2-2; D unclear. V lost 2 bases and J 0 bases, leaving 16 bases between the germline ends. CDR3 size: 18 residues. Germline values: CDR1 MGHRA, CDR2 YSYEKL. The CDR3 protein is CASSQRAVPITNTGELFF. The CDR3, as DNA: TGCGCCAGCAGCCAAAGGGCAGTGCCTATAACGAACACCGGGGAGCTGTTTTTT.

The chain carries TRBV6-1 and TRBJ1-5; 8 nucleotides line up with TRBD1. V shed 4 bases and J 3 bases; nucleotides not matched to a gene: 11. The CDR3 has 17 amino acids. The germline CDR1 and CDR2 sequences are MNHNS and SASEGT. CDR3 DNA sequence: TGTGCCAGCAGTGCCCAGGGACAGGAGGTGGACAATCAGCCCCAGCATTTT. The encoded protein is CASSAQGQEVDNQPQHF.

The chain carries TRBV28 and TRBJ1-5; D remains unclear. The germline V gene encodes CDR1 MDHEN and CDR2 SYDVKM. The CDR3 consists of 13 residues. Trimming pared 10 bases from V and 6 bases from J, leaving 16 bases between. The CDR3 DNA is TGTGCCACTTTCAGAGGCTCCACTCAGCCCCAGCATTTT. This gives the protein CATFRGSTQPQHF.

CDR3 in amino acids: CASRSGPNYGYTF. CDR3 sequence (DNA): TGTGCCAGCAGGTCGGGACCTAACTATGGCTACACCTTC. The chain has TRBV28 and TRBJ1-2; possibly TRBD1 for D (5 bases). With 6 bases removed from V and 0 bases from J, the gap between germline ends came to 8 bases. The CDR3 totals 13 residues. CDR1 is MDHEN, CDR2 SYDVKM, per germline.

The rearrangement links TRBV6-5 to TRBJ1-2; D is possibly TRBD1 (6 bases). Germline V CDR1 and CDR2: MNHEY, SVGAGI. Deletions cut 9 bases from V and 6 bases from J, with 11 bases between. This CDR3 is built from 11 residues. CDR3 sequence reads: CARGGLDGYTF. CDR3 in DNA: TGTGCCAGAGGGGGGCTTGATGGCTACACCTTC.

The chain recombines TRBV9 with TRBJ1-1; D not certain. Germline V lookup: CDR1 SGDLS, CDR2 YYNGEE. CDR3 length: 14 residues. The ends were cut back, 3 bases at V and 3 bases at J, with 12 bases in the middle. Written as DNA, the CDR3 is TGTGCCAGCAGCGCCGGCGTTGGGGACACTGAAGCTTTCTTT. Protein sequence: CASSAGVGDTEAFF. Combining the CDR3 with reference TRBV9 and TRBJ1-1 gives the whole variable domain DSGVTQTPKHLITATGQRVTLRCSPRSGDLSVYWYQQSLDQGLQFLIQYYNGEERAKGNILERFSAQQFPDLHSELNLSSLELGDSALYFCASSAGVGDTEAFFGQGTRLTVV.